These T cell receptor beta chains were read from a single sample in a study of T cell responses to AZD1222 COVID-19 vaccine. Some clones are missing from TCRdb's copy, which holds only in-frame ones; the method was immunoSEQ multiplex PCR. The repertoire consists of about 170,000 clones, with roughly 89% occurring once and the leading ten covering approximately 1%. Sequences were derived from peripheral blood, sampled 28 days after the second AZD1222 dose. Every receptor here comes from an adult who received the AZD1222 COVID-19 vaccine. CDR3s include the opening cysteine and the closing phenylalanine or tryptophan. D genes are given only for firm matches. Clone size, where shown, is once, few, many, or a class for clones that have expanded.

abundance: NA; d_gene: NA; j_gene: TRBJ2-7; v_gene: TRBV7-8; CDR3aa: CASSLAPGSSYEQYF; CDR3nt: TGTGCCAGCAGCTTAGCTCCGGGATCCTCCTACGAGCAGTACTTC
abundance: NA; d_gene: TRBD1; j_gene: TRBJ1-4; v_gene: TRBV25-1; CDR3aa: CASSEGGQGLNEKLFF; CDR3nt: TGTGCCAGCAGTGAAGGGGGACAGGGCCTCAATGAAAAACTGTTTTTT
abundance: few; d_gene: TRBD2; j_gene: TRBJ2-1; v_gene: TRBV5-1; CDR3aa: CASSLSGGARFF; CDR3nt: TGCGCCAGCAGCTTGAGCGGGGGGGCTAGGTTCTTC
abundance: NA; d_gene: NA; j_gene: TRBJ1-1; v_gene: TRBV3-1/TRBV3-2; CDR3aa: CASSRSVNTEAFF; CDR3nt: TGTGCCAGCAGCCGAAGTGTGAACACTGAAGCTTTCTTT
abundance: NA; d_gene: NA; j_gene: TRBJ2-5; v_gene: TRBV5-1; CDR3aa: CASSLEGFSGETQYF; CDR3nt: TGCGCCAGCAGCTTGGAGGGGTTTTCTGGGGAGACCCAGTACTTC
abundance: NA; d_gene: NA; j_gene: TRBJ2-1; v_gene: TRBV6-5; CDR3aa: CASHQGEGYNEQFF; CDR3nt: TGTGCCAGCCACCAGGGGGAGGGGTACAATGAGCAGTTCTTC
abundance: NA; d_gene: NA; j_gene: TRBJ2-5; v_gene: TRBV6-2/TRBV6-3; CDR3aa: CASSYSMSGTSWGQETQYF; CDR3nt: TGTGCCAGCAGTTACTCGATGTCTGGCACTAGCTGGGGGCAAGAGACCCAGTACTTC
abundance: NA; d_gene: NA; j_gene: TRBJ1-4; v_gene: TRBV7-9; CDR3aa: CASSFQGFLNEKLFF; CDR3nt: TGTGCCAGCAGCTTCCAGGGGTTTTTAAATGAAAAACTGTTTTTT
abundance: NA; d_gene: NA; j_gene: TRBJ2-7; v_gene: TRBV12-3/TRBV12-4; CDR3aa: CASSLGSGEQYF; CDR3nt: TGTGCCAGCAGTTTAGGTAGCGGTGAGCAGTACTTC
abundance: NA; d_gene: TRBD1; j_gene: TRBJ1-1; v_gene: TRBV4-1; CDR3aa: CASSPRGGRTEAFF; CDR3nt: TGCGCCAGCAGCCCCAGGGGGGGACGGACTGAAGCTTTCTTT
abundance: once; d_gene: NA; j_gene: TRBJ1-2; v_gene: TRBV7-2; CDR3aa: CASRPGGPYGYTF; CDR3nt: TGTGCCAGCAGACCGGGAGGACCCTATGGCTACACCTTC
abundance: NA; d_gene: NA; j_gene: TRBJ2-7; v_gene: TRBV10-1; CDR3aa: CASSESRLPNYEQYF; CDR3nt: TGCGCCAGCAGTGAGTCGAGGCTTCCTAACTACGAGCAGTACTTC
abundance: NA; d_gene: TRBD2; j_gene: TRBJ2-7; v_gene: TRBV27; CDR3aa: CASSLSSGTSGNEQYF; CDR3nt: TGTGCCAGCAGTTTATCATCCGGGACTAGCGGGAACGAGCAGTACTTC
abundance: NA; d_gene: TRBD2; j_gene: TRBJ2-3; v_gene: TRBV5-1; CDR3aa: CASSLAPSGGGTDTQYF; CDR3nt: TGCGCCAGCAGCCTCGCGCCAAGCGGGGGAGGCACAGATACGCAGTATTTT
abundance: NA; d_gene: NA; j_gene: TRBJ2-7; v_gene: TRBV19; CDR3aa: CASSGTRGNEQYF; CDR3nt: TGTGCCAGTAGCGGGACGAGGGGGAACGAGCAGTACTTC
abundance: once; d_gene: NA; j_gene: TRBJ2-1; v_gene: TRBV4-1; CDR3aa: CASSPGRRADEQFF; CDR3nt: TGCGCCAGCAGCCCAGGGCGGCGAGCCGATGAGCAGTTCTTC
abundance: NA; d_gene: NA; j_gene: TRBJ1-2; v_gene: TRBV7-2; CDR3aa: CASSSLSYYGYTF; CDR3nt: TGTGCCAGCAGCTCGCTCTCCTACTATGGCTACACCTTC
abundance: NA; d_gene: TRBD1; j_gene: TRBJ1-2; v_gene: TRBV3-1/TRBV3-2; CDR3aa: CASSRPLGQLGPNYGYTF; CDR3nt: TGTGCCAGCAGCCGCCCGCTGGGACAGTTAGGCCCAAACTATGGCTACACCTTC
abundance: NA; d_gene: TRBD2; j_gene: TRBJ2-2; v_gene: TRBV6-4; CDR3aa: CASSVIAGARELFF; CDR3nt: TGTGCCAGCAGTGTGATAGCGGGGGCACGGGAGCTGTTTTTT
abundance: few; d_gene: NA; j_gene: TRBJ1-3; v_gene: TRBV4-1; CDR3aa: CASSPFGGTGNTIYF; CDR3nt: TGCGCCAGCAGCCCTTTCGGGGGGACTGGAAACACCATATATTTT
abundance: NA; d_gene: NA; j_gene: TRBJ1-2; v_gene: TRBV18; CDR3aa: CASSPQGEGTGYTF; CDR3nt: TGTGCCAGCTCACCACAGGGAGAGGGGACAGGCTACACCTTC
abundance: NA; d_gene: NA; j_gene: TRBJ2-2; v_gene: TRBV6-5; CDR3aa: CASSYSTPRTGELFF; CDR3nt: TGTGCCAGCAGTTACTCGACCCCGCGGACCGGGGAGCTGTTTTTT
abundance: few; d_gene: NA; j_gene: TRBJ1-2; v_gene: TRBV11-2; CDR3aa: CASIGLGLYGYTF; CDR3nt: TGTGCCAGCATCGGTTTGGGACTCTATGGCTACACCTTC
abundance: NA; d_gene: NA; j_gene: TRBJ1-1; v_gene: TRBV18; CDR3aa: CASSPSRAMNTEAFF; CDR3nt: TGTGCCAGCTCACCCTCGAGAGCCATGAACACTGAAGCTTTCTTT
abundance: few; d_gene: NA; j_gene: TRBJ1-5; v_gene: TRBV2; CDR3aa: CASSWGAGAGQPQHF; CDR3nt: TGTGCCAGCAGTTGGGGGGCAGGGGCAGGTCAGCCCCAGCATTTT
abundance: NA; d_gene: NA; j_gene: TRBJ1-5; v_gene: TRBV6-5; CDR3aa: CASKAINQPQHF; CDR3nt: TGTGCCAGCAAGGCAATCAATCAGCCCCAGCATTTT
abundance: NA; d_gene: NA; j_gene: TRBJ1-1; v_gene: TRBV29-1; CDR3aa: CSVVSMTPNTEAFF; CDR3nt: TGCAGCGTTGTAAGTATGACACCTAACACTGAAGCTTTCTTT
abundance: NA; d_gene: TRBD2; j_gene: TRBJ2-2; v_gene: TRBV6-1; CDR3aa: CASSELAETGELFF; CDR3nt: TGTGCCAGCAGTGAACTAGCGGAAACCGGGGAGCTGTTTTTT
abundance: NA; d_gene: NA; j_gene: TRBJ1-3; v_gene: TRBV10-2; CDR3aa: CASNGGALGNTIYF; CDR3nt: TGCGCCAGCAACGGCGGGGCACTAGGAAACACCATATATTTT
abundance: few; d_gene: NA; j_gene: TRBJ1-1; v_gene: TRBV19; CDR3aa: CASSIGSFGGLMNTEAFF; CDR3nt: TGTGCCAGTAGTATAGGCTCGTTCGGGGGGCTTATGAACACTGAAGCTTTCTTT
abundance: NA; d_gene: NA; j_gene: TRBJ1-6; v_gene: TRBV5-1; CDR3aa: CASSLEGHNSPLHF; CDR3nt: TGCGCCAGCAGCTTGGAAGGCCATAATTCACCCCTCCACTTT
abundance: once; d_gene: NA; j_gene: TRBJ1-2; v_gene: TRBV7-9; CDR3aa: CACHRRHGVYGYTF; CDR3nt: TGTGCCTGCCACCGACGGCATGGGGTCTATGGCTACACCTTC
abundance: once; d_gene: TRBD1; j_gene: TRBJ1-5; v_gene: TRBV4-2; CDR3aa: CASSQDLGTGFRQPQHF; CDR3nt: TGTGCCAGCAGCCAAGATCTGGGGACAGGTTTTCGACAGCCCCAGCATTTT
abundance: NA; d_gene: NA; j_gene: TRBJ1-1; v_gene: TRBV7-8; CDR3aa: CASSHHLNTEAFF; CDR3nt: TGTGCCAGCAGCCACCACCTGAACACTGAAGCTTTCTTT
abundance: few; d_gene: TRBD1; j_gene: TRBJ1-6; v_gene: TRBV18; CDR3aa: CASSPPTGGSVNSPLHF; CDR3nt: TGTGCCAGCTCACCCCCGACAGGGGGCTCGGTCAATTCACCCCTCCACTTT
abundance: NA; d_gene: NA; j_gene: TRBJ2-5; v_gene: TRBV29-1; CDR3aa: CSVEDLETQYF; CDR3nt: TGCAGCGTTGAGGATCTGGAGACCCAGTACTTC
abundance: NA; d_gene: NA; j_gene: TRBJ1-4; v_gene: TRBV7-8; CDR3aa: CASSPRDGKLFF; CDR3nt: TGTGCCAGCAGCCCCAGGGACGGAAAACTGTTTTTT
abundance: NA; d_gene: TRBD2; j_gene: TRBJ2-7; v_gene: TRBV4-3; CDR3aa: CASSRRLAGTYEQYF; CDR3nt: TGCGCCAGCAGCCGAAGACTAGCGGGTACCTACGAGCAGTACTTC
abundance: NA; d_gene: NA; j_gene: TRBJ1-4; v_gene: TRBV25-1; CDR3aa: CASSGPTGRAKLFF; CDR3nt: TGTGCCAGCAGTGGCCCCACCGGGAGGGCGAAACTGTTTTTT
abundance: once; d_gene: NA; j_gene: TRBJ2-7; v_gene: TRBV15; CDR3aa: CATSRDTAYEQYF; CDR3nt: TGTGCCACCAGCAGAGACACGGCCTACGAGCAGTACTTC
abundance: NA; d_gene: TRBD2; j_gene: TRBJ2-5; v_gene: TRBV7-7; CDR3aa: CASSSLAGGPQETQYF; CDR3nt: TGTGCCAGCAGCTCCTTAGCGGGGGGGCCTCAAGAGACCCAGTACTTC
abundance: NA; d_gene: TRBD1; j_gene: TRBJ1-6; v_gene: TRBV18; CDR3aa: CASSPIQGASRHPPLHF; CDR3nt: TGTGCCAGCTCACCAATACAGGGGGCGTCCCGACATCCACCCCTCCACTTT
abundance: NA; d_gene: NA; j_gene: TRBJ1-2; v_gene: TRBV3-1/TRBV3-2; CDR3aa: CASSLKPSGGYTF; CDR3nt: TGTGCCAGCAGCTTGAAGCCTTCGGGTGGCTACACCTTC
abundance: NA; d_gene: NA; j_gene: TRBJ2-2; v_gene: TRBV11-2; CDR3aa: CASSFIQGRRAGELFF; CDR3nt: TGTGCCAGCAGCTTTATCCAGGGGCGCAGGGCCGGGGAGCTGTTTTTT
abundance: NA; d_gene: NA; j_gene: TRBJ2-5; v_gene: TRBV7-7; CDR3aa: CASSLGDITQGTQYF; CDR3nt: TGTGCCAGCAGCTTAGGGGATATAACCCAAGGGACCCAGTACTTC
abundance: NA; d_gene: NA; j_gene: TRBJ1-3; v_gene: TRBV19; CDR3aa: CASSTPGYGNTIYF; CDR3nt: TGTGCCAGTAGTACCCCAGGGTATGGAAACACCATATATTTT
abundance: NA; d_gene: TRBD1; j_gene: TRBJ1-2; v_gene: TRBV9; CDR3aa: CASKRGRNYGYTF; CDR3nt: TGTGCCAGCAAGAGGGGGCGCAACTATGGCTACACCTTC
abundance: NA; d_gene: NA; j_gene: TRBJ1-2; v_gene: TRBV27; CDR3aa: CASSPGGRGYTF; CDR3nt: TGTGCCAGCAGCCCTGGGGGGCGAGGCTACACCTTC
abundance: once; d_gene: NA; j_gene: TRBJ1-1; v_gene: TRBV5-1; CDR3aa: CASSLDYGQTNTEAFF; CDR3nt: TGCGCCAGCAGCTTGGATTATGGCCAGACGAACACTGAAGCTTTCTTT
abundance: NA; d_gene: NA; j_gene: TRBJ1-1; v_gene: TRBV30; CDR3aa: CAWTFSTGTEAFF; CDR3nt: TGTGCCTGGACATTTTCGACGGGAACTGAAGCTTTCTTT
abundance: NA; d_gene: NA; j_gene: TRBJ2-7; v_gene: TRBV12-2; CDR3aa: CASRQGPYYEQYF; CDR3nt: TGTGCAAGTCGTCAAGGACCCTACTACGAGCAGTACTTC
abundance: NA; d_gene: NA; j_gene: TRBJ2-1; v_gene: TRBV24-1; CDR3aa: CATSEPNSNEQFF; CDR3nt: TGTGCCACCAGTGAGCCGAATAGCAATGAGCAGTTCTTC
abundance: NA; d_gene: NA; j_gene: TRBJ1-5; v_gene: TRBV19; CDR3aa: CASSLTDYSNQPQHF; CDR3nt: TGTGCCAGTAGTCTGACGGATTATAGCAATCAGCCCCAGCATTTT
abundance: NA; d_gene: NA; j_gene: TRBJ2-2; v_gene: TRBV5-1; CDR3aa: CASSLATGDTGELFF; CDR3nt: TGCGCCAGCAGCTTGGCCACGGGGGACACCGGGGAGCTGTTTTTT
abundance: NA; d_gene: NA; j_gene: TRBJ2-5; v_gene: TRBV6-5; CDR3aa: CASSHSVGAFQETQYF; CDR3nt: TGTGCCAGCAGTCACTCCGTGGGGGCCTTCCAAGAGACCCAGTACTTC